The next 22 T cell receptor beta chains were all read from a single sample in a study of T cells after yellow fever vaccination. TCRdb independently ran MiXCR on the 5' RACE reads; one entry per CDR3 protein. The table lists under 500,000 distinct CDR3 sequences, 18% of them singletons. The specimen was PBMCs, collected before the yellow fever booster vaccination. These receptor sequences come from a young man who received the YFV17D yellow fever vaccine.

The chain combines TRBV20-1 with TRBJ1-1; D perhaps matches TRBD1 (6 bases). Germline lookup yields CDR1 DFQATT and CDR2 SNEGSKA (reference sequence). V lost 6 bases to trimming and J lost 0 bases, with 11 bases between them. This CDR3 region has 13 residues. The CDR3 DNA reads TGCAGTGCGAACAGGGATATGAACACTGAAGCTTTCTTT. It yields the protein CSANRDMNTEAFF.

The chain is built from TRBV19 and TRBJ1-3; D remains ambiguous. V was pared by 7 bases and J by 2 bases, with 9 bases between. CDR3 length: 13 residues. Germline CDR1 reads LNHDA; CDR2 reads SQIVND (reference sequence). The DNA of the CDR3 is TGTGCCAGTAATACGCAACCTGGAAACACCATATATTTT. Amino acids: CASNTQPGNTIYF.

The V and J genes are TRBV7-2 and TRBJ2-2, with D hard to call. Germline CDR1 reads SGHTA; CDR2 reads FQGNSA. The CDR3 is made up of 11 amino acids. The germline V and J ends were trimmed by 4 bases and 13 bases, with 10 bases remaining between them. The CDR3 sequence: CASSYRVGLFF. CDR3 DNA: TGTGCCAGCAGCTACCGGGTCGGGCTGTTTTTT.

In its sample, this clonotype was seen a few times. The rearrangement links TRBV6-5 to TRBJ1-2; 10 bases agree with TRBD1. Germline values: CDR1 MNHEY, CDR2 SVGAGI. With 6 bases clipped from V and 4 bases from J, the junction kept 8 bases outside the gene matches. The CDR3 is 15 residues long. The DNA of the CDR3 is TGTGCCAGCAGACCGGACAGGGGGTCCCTCTATGGCTACACCTTC. As protein: CASRPDRGSLYGYTF.

This clonotype appeared a few times. The rearrangement uses TRBV4-1 and TRBJ2-7, with D possibly TRBD2 on 6 matching bases. Germline V CDR1 and CDR2: MGHRA, YSYEKL. V was cut by 4 bases and J by 6 bases, with 7 bases left in between. CDR3 length equals 11 residues. The CDR3: CASSRGGEQYF. As DNA, the CDR3 is TGCGCCAGCAGCCGGGGAGGCGAGCAGTACTTC.

The chain uses TRBV5-1 and TRBJ2-3; D unresolved. The CDR3 length is 15 residues. The V and J ends lost 3 bases and 0 bases respectively, with 11 bases between them. The germline V gene has CDR1 SGHRS and CDR2 YFSETQ. CDR3 nucleotides: TGCGCCAGCAGCTGGGATCGACCTAGCACAGATACGCAGTATTTT. Amino acid sequence: CASSWDRPSTDTQYF.

A few counts support this clonotype. CDR3 DNA: TGTGCCAGCAGACTACAGGGTTACGGTGAAAAACTGTTTTTT. It is translated as CASRLQGYGEKLFF. The chain joins TRBV18 to TRBJ1-4, with a possible D match to TRBD1 (6 bases). V was shortened by 8 bases and J by 7 bases, with 17 bases between the two germline ends. CDR1 KGHSH and CDR2 LQKENI come from the germline V gene. This CDR3 is 14 amino acids long.

The V gene is TRBV6-5, the J gene TRBJ2-5; D remains unclear. V lost 3 bases and J lost 2, with 19 bases in between. The CDR3 totals 17 residues. Germline CDR1 is MNHEY and CDR2 is SVGAGI. CDR3 amino acids: CASSYGPPRLLQETQYF. CDR3 DNA sequence: TGTGCCAGCAGTTATGGGCCCCCACGGCTACTTCAAGAGACCCAGTACTTC.

This clonotype was observed many times. The rearrangement links TRBV20-1 to TRBJ2-6; D not certain. Germline CDR1 DFQATT, CDR2 SNEGSKA (reference sequence). V was shortened by 4 bases and J by 2 bases, with 6 bases between the two germline ends. CDR3 length: 13 residues. The CDR3 is CSAKGTGANVLTF. The CDR3 coding sequence is TGCAGTGCTAAGGGCACTGGGGCCAACGTCCTGACTTTC.

There are many counts of this clonotype. The CDR3 region has the DNA TGTGCCAGCAGCTTAGCGGTCAGGTCGGCAAACACTGAAGCTTTCTTT. Its translation is CASSLAVRSANTEAFF. V gene TRBV7-2 combines with J gene TRBJ1-1; D is unclear. Germline V lookup: CDR1 SGHTA, CDR2 FQGNSA. CDR3 length equals 16 residues. V lost 0 bases, J lost 2 bases, and 13 bases lay in between.

This clonotype turned up a few times. The J gene is TRBJ1-2, the V gene TRBV20-1; no definite D call. Germline V gene sequence: CDR1 DFQATT, CDR2 SNEGSKA (reference sequence). The CDR3 covers 12 residues. V lost 7 bases and J lost 0, with 9 bases in between. CDR3 sequence (DNA): TGCAGTGGCGCGGCAGCTAACTATGGCTACACCTTC. Protein product: CSGAAANYGYTF.

The chain recombines TRBV7-2 with TRBJ1-1; D is unclear. The V gene's germline CDR1 is SGHTA and CDR2 FQGNSA. The CDR3 runs to 16 residues. Trimming took off 2 bases at V and 7 bases at J, with 20 bases between the two ends. As DNA, the CDR3 is TGTGCCAGCAGCTTACAGTCGCGAGCCAGCACGATTGAAGCTTTCTTT. Protein product: CASSLQSRASTIEAFF.

This rearrangement joins TRBV20-1 to TRBJ2-1, with a possible D match to TRBD2 (7 bases). The CDR3 consists of 15 residues. The germline V gene has CDR1 DFQATT and CDR2 SNEGSKA (reference sequence). Between the trimmed V and J ends, which lost 3 bases and 3 bases, there was a span of 15 bases. The CDR3 sequence is CSASDAGAGYNEQFF. Here the CDR3 DNA reads TGCAGTGCTAGTGATGCGGGGGCGGGCTACAATGAGCAGTTCTTC.

This clonotype has a handful of counts. The rearrangement joins TRBV12-3 or TRBV12-4 to TRBJ2-1; D not certain. The CDR3 covers 13 residues. Trimming pared 1 base from V and 6 bases from J, leaving 7 bases between. CDR3 coding DNA: TGTGCCAGCAGTTTAGGTCTTCCCAATGAGCAGTTCTTC. It translates to CASSLGLPNEQFF.

This clonotype came up a few times. The chain couples TRBV2 to TRBJ2-7, with a tentative D call TRBD2 (5 bases). CDR1 and CDR2 (germline): SNHLY, FYNNEI. V gave up 3 bases and J gave up 3 bases, with 15 bases separating them. CDR3 size: 15 residues. The DNA for the CDR3 is TGTGCCAGCAGTGATGGGCTAGCCCGAGACTACGAGCAGTACTTC. This sequence encodes CASSDGLARDYEQYF.

This clonotype was detected only once. The rearrangement joins TRBV5-5 to TRBJ2-3; D gene uncertain. V lost 4 bases to trimming and J lost 5 bases, with 14 bases between them. CDR1 and CDR2 (germline): SGHKS, YYEKEE (reference sequence). The CDR3 contains 14 residues. Here the CDR3 reads CASSLGTAIDTQYF. CDR3 DNA sequence: TGTGCCAGCAGCCTGGGTACAGCTATAGATACGCAGTATTTT. The entire variable domain, with the rest obtained from reference TRBV5-5 and TRBJ2-3, is as follows: DAGVTQSPTHLIKTRGQQVTLRCSPISGHKSVSWYQQVLGQGPQFIFQYYEKEERGRGNFPDRFSARQFPNYSSELNVNALLLGDSALYLCASSLGTAIDTQYFGPGTRLTVL.

This clonotype was recorded a few times. V is TRBV10-2 and J is TRBJ2-7, with TRBD2 matching 10 bases. V shed 6 bases, J shed 5 bases, and the junction held 4 bases outside the gene matches. The CDR3 runs 13 residues. Germline V gene sequence: CDR1 WSHSY, CDR2 SAAADI. The CDR3 loop is CASRLAGSDEQYF. CDR3 DNA sequence: TGCGCCAGCAGACTAGCGGGGAGCGACGAGCAGTACTTC.

V and J are TRBV12-3 or TRBV12-4 and TRBJ1-2; TRBD1 matches at 7 bases. Germline trimming cut 6 bases from V and 5 bases from J; bases unmatched to any gene: 3. The CDR3 is 12 residues long. The CDR3: CASSGQDYGYTF. CDR3 DNA sequence: TGTGCCAGCAGCGGACAGGATTATGGCTACACCTTC.

In this sample, this clonotype turned up many times. This CDR3 is CAVGRQGPQETQYF. Written as DNA, the CDR3 is TGTGCCGTAGGACGGCAGGGCCCTCAAGAGACCCAGTACTTC. The chain combines TRBV7-9 with TRBJ2-5; tentative D call: TRBD1 (5 bases). With 11 bases removed from V and 2 bases from J, the gap between germline ends came to 18 bases. Germline lookup yields CDR1 SEHNR and CDR2 FQNEAQ (reference sequence). The CDR3 has 14 residues. The full variable domain, completed using reference TRBV7-9 and TRBJ2-5, is DTGVSQNPRHKITKRGQNVTFRCDPISEHNRLYWYRQTLGQGPEFLTYFQNEAQLEKSRLLSDRFSAERPKGSFSTLEIQRTEQGDSAMYLCAVGRQGPQETQYFGPGTRLLVL.

This clonotype came up a few times. The V and J genes are TRBV11-2 and TRBJ2-2; D not certain. Germline-derived CDR1 and CDR2 are SGHAT and FQNNGV. V shed 5 bases and J shed 6 bases, with 16 bases lying between them. The CDR3 totals 15 residues. The CDR3 spells CASSGIVGFAGELFF. The CDR3 coding sequence is TGTGCCAGCAGCGGGATTGTAGGATTCGCCGGGGAGCTGTTTTTT.

The chain is built from TRBV20-1 and TRBJ2-2; the match to TRBD2 covers 8 bases. In germline, CDR1 is DFQATT, CDR2 SNEGSKA (reference sequence). This CDR3 is 15 amino acids long. V lost 3 bases and J lost 7; bases outside the gene matches: 10. CDR3 sequence reads: CSARGPGLGNGELFF. CDR3 DNA sequence: TGCAGTGCTAGGGGACCGGGACTAGGCAACGGGGAGCTGTTTTTT.

J is TRBJ1-2 and V is TRBV25-1; tentative D call: TRBD1 (6 bases). V dropped 6 bases and J dropped 7 bases, with 12 bases sitting between them. Germline CDR1 and CDR2: MGHDK and SYGVNS. This CDR3 contains 12 residues. Written as DNA, the CDR3 is TGTGCCAGCAGAGCAGGGGTCGGTGGCTACACCTTC. It specifies CASRAGVGGYTF.